A selection of T cell receptor beta chains follows, all from one sample in a study of blood T cell repertoires in COVID-19. Using immunoSEQ multiplex PCR, the repertoire was profiled, and TCRdb retains in-frame clones only, with some absent. The profile shows around 140,000 clones, about 87% of them singletons. Material for sequencing was peripheral blood. The receptor set was obtained from a man aged 45 to 65 with active COVID-19. The CDR3 runs from the conserved cysteine through the conserved F or W. The D gene is left open where the match is weak. Some rows have no size entry. The others give once, few or many, or a class for an expanded clone.

D	V	J	size	CDR3	DNA
NA	TRBV6-5	TRBJ1-2	NA	CASSLLGDGYTF	TGTGCCAGCAGTCTACTCGGGGATGGCTACACCTTC
NA	TRBV24-1	TRBJ1-5	NA	CATSDLGRSNQPQHF	TGTGCCACCAGTGATCTAGGTAGAAGCAATCAGCCCCAGCATTTT
NA	TRBV5-5	TRBJ1-3	NA	CASSLVADSGNTIYF	TGTGCCAGCAGCTTGGTGGCGGACTCTGGAAACACCATATATTTT
TRBD1	TRBV18	TRBJ1-5	NA	CASSPPGTGRNQPQHF	TGTGCCAGCTCACCACCTGGGACAGGGCGCAATCAGCCCCAGCATTTT
NA	TRBV19	TRBJ1-1	NA	CASQGLYLPEAFF	TGTGCCAGCCAGGGACTGTATCTCCCTGAAGCTTTCTTT
TRBD1	TRBV7-8	TRBJ1-6	NA	CASSGRTGDRSPLHF	TGTGCCAGCAGCGGCCGGACAGGGGACAGGTCACCCCTCCACTTT
NA	TRBV9	TRBJ1-4	NA	CASSAPSSPGRNEKLFF	TGTGCCAGCAGCGCCCCGTCATCCCCAGGGCGGAATGAAAAACTGTTTTTT
NA	TRBV2	TRBJ1-5	NA	CASSPGLGDQPQHF	TGTGCCAGCAGTCCGGGCCTCGGGGATCAGCCCCAGCATTTT
NA	TRBV5-5	TRBJ2-7	NA	CASSLERLNYEQYF	TGTGCCAGCAGCTTGGAACGACTGAACTACGAGCAGTACTTC
TRBD1	TRBV5-6	TRBJ2-7	NA	CASSSPPGTGGYEQYF	TGTGCCAGCAGCTCGCCTCCCGGGACAGGGGGTTACGAGCAGTACTTC
TRBD1	TRBV6-2/TRBV6-3	TRBJ2-5	NA	CASSYFRGGPWETQYF	TGTGCCAGCAGTTACTTTAGAGGGGGCCCCTGGGAGACCCAGTACTTC
TRBD2	TRBV7-2	TRBJ2-3	once	CASSLGSGGSTDTQYF	TGTGCCAGCAGCTTAGGGAGCGGGGGGTCCACAGATACGCAGTATTTT
NA	TRBV12-3/TRBV12-4	TRBJ1-1	NA	CASTARVTEAFF	TGTGCCAGCACCGCGCGGGTGACTGAAGCTTTCTTT
TRBD1	TRBV3-1/TRBV3-2	TRBJ1-1	NA	CASSQVRQGASEAFF	TGTGCCAGCAGCCAAGTAAGACAGGGGGCGTCTGAAGCTTTCTTT
NA	TRBV12-3/TRBV12-4	TRBJ1-2	NA	CASRPGLAYGYTF	TGTGCCAGCAGACCAGGACTCGCTTATGGCTACACCTTC
NA	TRBV20-1	TRBJ2-5	NA	CSARREETQYF	TGCAGTGCTAGGAGGGAAGAGACCCAGTACTTC
NA	TRBV30	TRBJ1-2	NA	CAWLGEGGVNYGYTF	TGTGCCTGGTTGGGGGAAGGAGGGGTAAACTATGGCTACACCTTC
NA	TRBV7-2	TRBJ2-3	once	CASRALRGTQQDTQYF	TGTGCCAGCAGAGCCCTTAGGGGAACCCAGCAGGATACGCAGTATTTT
NA	TRBV7-9	TRBJ2-5	NA	CASSLFRETQYF	TGTGCCAGCAGCTTATTCAGGGAGACCCAGTACTTC
NA	TRBV14	TRBJ2-1	NA	CASSQARPGSYNEQFF	TGTGCCAGCAGCCAAGCTCGACCAGGCTCCTACAATGAGCAGTTCTTC
NA	TRBV1	TRBJ2-4	NA	CTSSPKSGGGANIQYF	TGCACCAGCAGCCCAAAGTCGGGTGGGGGGGCGAACATTCAGTACTTC
NA	TRBV5-8	TRBJ2-1	NA	CASSLEAGTLVVF	TGTGCCAGCAGCTTGGAGGCGGGGACTTTGGTGGTCTTC
NA	TRBV2	TRBJ1-1	NA	CASTEGGGVNTEAFF	TGTGCCAGCACCGAAGGGGGAGGGGTGAACACTGAAGCTTTCTTT
TRBD1	TRBV10-1	TRBJ1-1	NA	CASKKTGSGTEAFF	TGCGCCAGCAAAAAGACAGGGTCGGGGACTGAAGCTTTCTTT
TRBD1	TRBV5-6	TRBJ2-2	NA	CASSDDRGRVGELFF	TGTGCCAGCAGCGACGACAGGGGCCGTGTTGGGGAGCTGTTTTTT
NA	TRBV5-4	TRBJ2-3	NA	CASSFTMTGDTQYF	TGTGCCAGCAGCTTCACAATGACGGGGGATACGCAGTATTTT
TRBD1	TRBV9	TRBJ1-1	NA	CASSQDRGNTEAFF	TGTGCCAGCAGCCAGGACAGGGGTAACACTGAAGCTTTCTTT
TRBD1	TRBV6-6	TRBJ1-6	NA	CASSRDRERYYNSPLHF	TGTGCCAGCAGTCGCGACAGGGAACGGTACTATAATTCACCCCTCCACTTT
NA	TRBV7-8	TRBJ1-2	NA	CASSLGGNYGYTF	TGTGCCAGCAGCTTAGGCGGGAACTATGGCTACACCTTC
NA	TRBV3-1/TRBV3-2	TRBJ1-5	few	CASSHMDSNQPQHF	TGTGCCAGCAGCCATATGGACAGTAATCAGCCCCAGCATTTT
NA	TRBV7-3	TRBJ1-1	NA	CASSPSVNTEAFF	TGTGCCAGCAGCCCCTCAGTGAACACTGAAGCTTTCTTT
NA	TRBV18	TRBJ1-5	NA	CASSPGQHQPQHF	TGTGCCAGCTCGCCCGGACAGCATCAGCCCCAGCATTTT
NA	TRBV6-7	TRBJ1-2	NA	CASSYSRSSGSTYGYTF	TGTGCCAGCAGTTACTCGAGGTCTTCGGGGAGTACCTATGGCTACACCTTC
NA	TRBV2	TRBJ1-2	few	CASSSLSNYGYTF	TGTGCCAGCAGTTCCCTTTCTAACTATGGCTACACCTTC
TRBD1	TRBV6-5	TRBJ2-2	NA	CASGDSLITGELFF	TGTGCCAGCGGGGACAGCTTGATCACCGGGGAGCTGTTTTTT
TRBD1	TRBV27	TRBJ1-1	NA	CASRYRGWNTEAFF	TGTGCCAGCCGATACAGGGGATGGAACACTGAAGCTTTCTTT
NA	TRBV6-2/TRBV6-3	TRBJ1-2	few	CASSAIDTLSYGYTF	TGTGCCAGCAGCGCCATAGACACTCTGAGCTATGGCTACACCTTC
NA	TRBV4-1	TRBJ2-1	NA	CASSSRGFSYNEQFF	TGCGCCAGCAGCTCAAGGGGGTTCTCCTACAATGAGCAGTTCTTC
TRBD2	TRBV7-2	TRBJ2-7	NA	CASSLTSDPSHEQYF	TGTGCCAGCAGCCTCACTAGCGACCCCTCCCACGAGCAGTACTTC
NA	TRBV19	TRBJ1-5	NA	CASSNQGNQPQHF	TGTGCCAGTAGTAACCAGGGCAATCAGCCCCAGCATTTT
TRBD2	TRBV19	TRBJ2-7	NA	CATKRDYRSYEQYF	TGTGCCACGAAGCGGGACTATAGATCCTACGAGCAGTACTTC
TRBD2	TRBV29-1	TRBJ2-5	NA	CSVDGLPASGVQETQYF	TGCAGCGTTGATGGTTTGCCGGCTAGCGGGGTCCAAGAGACCCAGTACTTC
TRBD1	TRBV3-1/TRBV3-2	TRBJ1-3	NA	CASSQGTGLNTIYF	TGTGCCAGCAGCCAAGGGACAGGTCTTAACACCATATATTTT